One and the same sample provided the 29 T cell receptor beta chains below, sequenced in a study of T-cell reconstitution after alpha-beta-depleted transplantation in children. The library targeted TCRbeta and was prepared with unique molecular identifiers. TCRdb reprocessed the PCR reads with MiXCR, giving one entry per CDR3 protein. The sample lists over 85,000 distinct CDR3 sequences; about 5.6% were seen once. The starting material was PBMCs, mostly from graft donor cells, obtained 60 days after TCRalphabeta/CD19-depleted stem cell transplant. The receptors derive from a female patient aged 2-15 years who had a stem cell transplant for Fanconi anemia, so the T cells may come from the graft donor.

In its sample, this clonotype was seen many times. The CDR3 sequence: CASTGTGASGQETQYF. Here the CDR3 DNA reads TGTGCCAGCACCGGGACGGGGGCTAGCGGCCAAGAGACCCAGTACTTC. V usage is TRBV6-1 and J usage is TRBJ2-5, with D maybe TRBD2 (7 bases). V lost 7 bases, J lost 1 base, and 19 bases lay in between. CDR3 length: 16 amino acids. Germline V gene lookup returns CDR1 MNHNS and CDR2 SASEGT.

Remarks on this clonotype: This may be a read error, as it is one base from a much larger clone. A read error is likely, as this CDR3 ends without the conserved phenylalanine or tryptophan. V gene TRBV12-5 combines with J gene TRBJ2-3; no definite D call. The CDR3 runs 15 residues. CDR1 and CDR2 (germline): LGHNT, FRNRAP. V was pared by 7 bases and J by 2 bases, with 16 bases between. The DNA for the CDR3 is TGTGCTAGTGCCCCCGGTGTGACGACCACAGATACGCAGTATTGT. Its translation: CASAPGVTTTDTQYC.

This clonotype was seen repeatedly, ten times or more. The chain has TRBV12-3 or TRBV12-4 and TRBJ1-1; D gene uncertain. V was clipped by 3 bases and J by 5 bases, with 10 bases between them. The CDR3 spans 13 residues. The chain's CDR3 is CASSFAEATEAFF. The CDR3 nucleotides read TGTGCCAGCAGTTTTGCCGAGGCTACTGAAGCTTTCTTT.

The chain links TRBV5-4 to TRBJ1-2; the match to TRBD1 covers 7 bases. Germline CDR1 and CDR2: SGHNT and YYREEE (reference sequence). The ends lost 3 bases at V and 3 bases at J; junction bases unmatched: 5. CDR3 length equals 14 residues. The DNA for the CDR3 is TGTGCCAGCAGCTCGGGACAGAATTACTATGGCTACACCTTC. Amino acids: CASSSGQNYYGYTF. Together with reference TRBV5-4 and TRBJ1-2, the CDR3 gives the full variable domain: ETGVTQSPTHLIKTRGQQVTLRCSSQSGHNTVSWYQQALGQGPQFIFQYYREEENGRGNFPPRFSGLQFPNYSSELNVNALELDDSALYLCASSSGQNYYGYTFGSGTRLTVV.

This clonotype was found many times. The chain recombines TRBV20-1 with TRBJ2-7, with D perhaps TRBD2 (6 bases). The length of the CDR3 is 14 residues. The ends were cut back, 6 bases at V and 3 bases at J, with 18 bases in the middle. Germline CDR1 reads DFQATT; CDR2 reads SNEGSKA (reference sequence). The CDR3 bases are TGCAGTGCAGATCGGGTAGCGGCACTCTACGAGCAGTACTTC. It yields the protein CSADRVAALYEQYF.

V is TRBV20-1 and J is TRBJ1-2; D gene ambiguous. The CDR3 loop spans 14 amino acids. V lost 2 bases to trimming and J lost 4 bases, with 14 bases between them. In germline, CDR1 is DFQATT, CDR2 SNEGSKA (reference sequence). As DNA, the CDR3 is TGCAGTGCTAGACGGTCCGACAAAGGCTATGGCTACACCTTC. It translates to CSARRSDKGYGYTF.

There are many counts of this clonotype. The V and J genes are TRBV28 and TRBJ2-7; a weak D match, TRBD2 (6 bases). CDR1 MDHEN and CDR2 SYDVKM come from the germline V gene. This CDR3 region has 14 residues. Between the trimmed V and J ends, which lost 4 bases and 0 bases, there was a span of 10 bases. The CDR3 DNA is TGTGCCAGCAGTTCCGGGAGTACCTCCTACGAGCAGTACTTC. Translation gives CASSSGSTSYEQYF.

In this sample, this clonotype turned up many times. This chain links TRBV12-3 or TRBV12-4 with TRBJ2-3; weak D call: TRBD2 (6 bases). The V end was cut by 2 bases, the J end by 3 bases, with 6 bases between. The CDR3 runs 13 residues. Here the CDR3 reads CASSLSGTDTQYF. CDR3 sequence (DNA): TGTGCCAGCAGTTTAAGCGGGACAGATACGCAGTATTTT.

In DNA form, the CDR3 reads TGCAGCGTGGGCAGGGCGTTCGACTCACCCTATAATTCACCCCTCCACTTT. Its translation: CSVGRAFDSPYNSPLHF. The gene calls are TRBV20-1 and TRBJ1-6; a possible D gene is TRBD1 (5 bases). Per germline, CDR1 DFQATT and CDR2 SNEGSKA (reference sequence). The CDR3 spans 17 residues.

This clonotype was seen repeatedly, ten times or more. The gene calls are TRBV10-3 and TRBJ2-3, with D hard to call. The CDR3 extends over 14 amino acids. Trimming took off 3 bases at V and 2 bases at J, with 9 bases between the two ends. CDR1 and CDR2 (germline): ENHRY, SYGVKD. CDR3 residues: CAISDSTVTDTQYF. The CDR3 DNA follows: TGTGCCATCAGTGACAGCACTGTCACAGATACGCAGTATTTT.

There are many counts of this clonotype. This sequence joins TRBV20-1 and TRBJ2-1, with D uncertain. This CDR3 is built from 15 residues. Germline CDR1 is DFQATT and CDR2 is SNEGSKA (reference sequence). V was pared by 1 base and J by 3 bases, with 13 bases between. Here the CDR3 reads CSARVFAKHYNEQFF. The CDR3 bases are TGCAGTGCTAGAGTGTTTGCGAAACACTACAATGAGCAGTTCTTC.

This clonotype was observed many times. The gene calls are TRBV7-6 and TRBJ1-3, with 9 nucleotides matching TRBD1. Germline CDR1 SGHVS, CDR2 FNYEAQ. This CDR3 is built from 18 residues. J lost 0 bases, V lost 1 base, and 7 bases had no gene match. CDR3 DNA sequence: TGTGCCAGCAGCTTAGTGGGGACAGGGACCAGCTCTGGAAACACCATATATTTT. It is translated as CASSLVGTGTSSGNTIYF. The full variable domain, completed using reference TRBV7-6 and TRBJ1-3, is GAGVSQSPRYKVTKRGQDVALRCDPISGHVSLYWYRQALGQGPEFLTYFNYEAQQDKSGLPNDRFSAERPEGSISTLTIQRTEQRDSAMYRCASSLVGTGTSSGNTIYFGEGSWLTVV.

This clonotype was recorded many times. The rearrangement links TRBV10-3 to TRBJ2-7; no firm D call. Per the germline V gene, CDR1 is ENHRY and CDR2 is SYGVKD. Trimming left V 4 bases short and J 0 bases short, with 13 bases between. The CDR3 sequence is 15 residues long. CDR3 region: CAISARIIDSYEQYF. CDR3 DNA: TGTGCCATCAGTGCTCGTATTATCGACTCCTACGAGCAGTACTTC.

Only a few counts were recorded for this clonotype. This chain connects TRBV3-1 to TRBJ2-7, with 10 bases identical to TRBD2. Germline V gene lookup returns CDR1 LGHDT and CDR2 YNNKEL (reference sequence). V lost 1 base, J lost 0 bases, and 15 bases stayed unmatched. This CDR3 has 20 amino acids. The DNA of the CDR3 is TGTGCCAGCAGCCAAGTTACTAGCGGGATCCACACCTTCAACTCCTACGAGCAGTACTTC. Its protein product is CASSQVTSGIHTFNSYEQYF.

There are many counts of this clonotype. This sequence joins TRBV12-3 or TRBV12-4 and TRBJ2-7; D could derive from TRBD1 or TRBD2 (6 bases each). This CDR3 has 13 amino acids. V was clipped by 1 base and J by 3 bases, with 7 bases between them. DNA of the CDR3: TGTGCCAGCAGTTTAGAGGGGGGCTACGAGCAGTACTTC. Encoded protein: CASSLEGGYEQYF.

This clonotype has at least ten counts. CDR3 loop: CASSQGAETQYF. DNA for the CDR3: TGTGCCAGCAGCCAGGGCGCGGAGACCCAGTACTTC. The rearrangement joins TRBV14 to TRBJ2-5, with D unclear. Germline loops: CDR1 SGHDN, CDR2 FVKESK. V was trimmed by 3 bases and J by 5 bases, leaving 7 bases between them. CDR3 length: 12 amino acids.

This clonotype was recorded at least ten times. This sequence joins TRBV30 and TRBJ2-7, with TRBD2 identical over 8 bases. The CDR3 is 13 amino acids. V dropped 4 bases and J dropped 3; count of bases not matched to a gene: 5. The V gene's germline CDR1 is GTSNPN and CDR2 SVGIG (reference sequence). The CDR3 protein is CAWNGGGFYEQYF. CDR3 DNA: TGTGCCTGGAACGGGGGGGGATTCTACGAGCAGTACTTC.

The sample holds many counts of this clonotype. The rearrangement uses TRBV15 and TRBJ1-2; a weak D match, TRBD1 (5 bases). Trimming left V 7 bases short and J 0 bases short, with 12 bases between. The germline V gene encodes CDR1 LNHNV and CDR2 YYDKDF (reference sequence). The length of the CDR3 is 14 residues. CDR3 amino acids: CATKQGGTNYGYTF. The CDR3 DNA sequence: TGTGCCACCAAGCAGGGAGGGACTAACTATGGCTACACCTTC.

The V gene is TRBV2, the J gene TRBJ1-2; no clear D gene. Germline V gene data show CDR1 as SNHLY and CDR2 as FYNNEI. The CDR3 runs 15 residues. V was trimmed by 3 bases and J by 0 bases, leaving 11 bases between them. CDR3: CASSETRGTNYGYTF. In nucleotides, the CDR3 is TGTGCCAGCAGTGAGACCCGGGGTACTAACTATGGCTACACCTTC. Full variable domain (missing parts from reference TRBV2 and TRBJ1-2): EPEVTQTPSHQVTQMGQEVILRCVPISNHLYFYWYRQILGQKVEFLVSFYNNEISEKSEIFDDQFSVERPDGSNFTLKIRSTKLEDSAMYFCASSETRGTNYGYTFGSGTRLTVV.

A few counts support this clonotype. DNA for the CDR3: TGTGCCAGCAGCCCGGGACTAGCGAGCGAGCAGTACTTC. Translated: CASSPGLASEQYF. V gene TRBV7-6 combines with J gene TRBJ2-7, with TRBD2 matching over 10 bases. Germline assignment: CDR1 SGHVS and CDR2 FNYEAQ. The CDR3 covers 13 residues. V shed 5 bases, J shed 6 bases, and the junction held 4 bases outside the gene matches. Looking up the rest from reference TRBV7-6 and TRBJ2-7 gives the full variable domain: GAGVSQSPRYKVTKRGQDVALRCDPISGHVSLYWYRQALGQGPEFLTYFNYEAQQDKSGLPNDRFSAERPEGSISTLTIQRTEQRDSAMYRCASSPGLASEQYFGPGTRLTVT.

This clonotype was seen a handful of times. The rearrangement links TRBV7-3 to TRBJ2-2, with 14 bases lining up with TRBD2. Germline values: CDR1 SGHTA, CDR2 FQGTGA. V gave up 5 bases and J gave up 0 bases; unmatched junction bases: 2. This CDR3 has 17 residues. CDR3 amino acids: CASSPGLAGANTGELFF. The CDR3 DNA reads TGTGCCAGCAGCCCGGGACTAGCGGGAGCGAACACCGGGGAGCTGTTTTTT.

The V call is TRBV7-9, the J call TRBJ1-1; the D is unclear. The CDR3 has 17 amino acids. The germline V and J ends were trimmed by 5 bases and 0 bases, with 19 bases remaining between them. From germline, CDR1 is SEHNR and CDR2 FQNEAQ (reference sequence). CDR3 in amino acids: CASSDQGRLKVNTEAFF. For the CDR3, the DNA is TGTGCCAGCAGCGACCAAGGACGTCTTAAAGTGAACACTGAAGCTTTCTTT.

CDR3 coding DNA: TGTGCCAGCAGACAGGGGGTCTACGAGCAGTACTTC. Its translation: CASRQGVYEQYF. This chain joins TRBV6-5 and TRBJ2-7; 8 bases are shared with TRBD1. Germline assignment: CDR1 MNHEY and CDR2 SVGAGI. V was pared by 6 bases and J by 3 bases, with 1 base of the junction left unmatched. The CDR3 is 12 residues long.

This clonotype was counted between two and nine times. The CDR3 coding sequence is TGTGCCAGCTCACCACAGGCCACGGCAGGGCCCAACTATGGCTACACCTTC. Amino acid sequence: CASSPQATAGPNYGYTF. The chain carries TRBV18 and TRBJ1-2; tentative D call: TRBD1 (5 bases). In germline, CDR1 is KGHSH, CDR2 LQKENI. This CDR3 spans 17 amino acids. Trimming pared 1 base from V and 2 bases from J, leaving 17 bases between.

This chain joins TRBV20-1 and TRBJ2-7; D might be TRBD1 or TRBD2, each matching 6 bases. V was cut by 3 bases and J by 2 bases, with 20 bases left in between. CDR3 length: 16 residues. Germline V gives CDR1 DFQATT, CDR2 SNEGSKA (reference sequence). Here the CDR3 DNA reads TGCAGTGCTAGCGTTTGGGGGGCAGTAAAAACCTACGAGCAGTACTTC. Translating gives CSASVWGAVKTYEQYF.

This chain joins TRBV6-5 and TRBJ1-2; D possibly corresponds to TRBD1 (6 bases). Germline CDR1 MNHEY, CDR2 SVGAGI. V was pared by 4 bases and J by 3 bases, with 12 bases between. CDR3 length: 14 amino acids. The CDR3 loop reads CASSSNRVHYGYTF. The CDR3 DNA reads TGTGCCAGCAGTTCCAACAGGGTCCACTATGGCTACACCTTC.

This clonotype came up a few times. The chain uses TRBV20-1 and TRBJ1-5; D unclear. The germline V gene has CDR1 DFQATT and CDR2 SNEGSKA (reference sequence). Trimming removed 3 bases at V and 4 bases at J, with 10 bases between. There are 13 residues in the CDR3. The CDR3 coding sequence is TGCAGTGCTAGTCCCAGGCTTAATCAGCCCCAGCATTTT. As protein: CSASPRLNQPQHF.

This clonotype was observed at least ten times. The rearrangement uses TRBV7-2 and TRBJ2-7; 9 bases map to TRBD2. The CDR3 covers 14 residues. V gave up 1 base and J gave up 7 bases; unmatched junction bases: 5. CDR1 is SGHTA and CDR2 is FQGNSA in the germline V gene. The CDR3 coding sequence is TGTGCCAGCAGCTTAGAAGCGGGGGGTCATGAGCAGTACTTC. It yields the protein CASSLEAGGHEQYF.

The CDR3 DNA reads as TGTGCCAGCAGCCCTCGGCGTGGGGGGGGCTATCAAGAGACCCAGTACTTC. As protein: CASSPRRGGGYQETQYF. The V call is TRBV11-2, the J call TRBJ2-5; a possible D gene is TRBD2 (7 bases). The V gene lost 5 bases and the J gene lost 2 bases, with 21 bases spanning the gap. Per germline, CDR1 SGHAT and CDR2 FQNNGV. This CDR3 has 17 residues.